The 14 T cell receptor beta chains reported below all come from one sample, sequenced in a study of TIL therapy for anti-PD-1-resistant metastatic lung cancer. This was the immunoSEQ v3 assay. The repertoire was sequenced with immunoSEQ multiplex PCR; TCRdb's copy has only in-frame clones and lacks some. This table holds 15,000 to 20,000 clones, about four fifths found once. Time point meaning: pre-treatment sample, taken before nivolumab and TIL therapy. Sequences were derived from blood, sampled at baseline. The receptors were gathered from a person aged 25 to 85 with non-small cell lung cancer.

The gene calls are TRBV27 and TRBJ2-7, with 11 bases aligning to TRBD2. Losses at the gene ends were 7 bases for V and 4 bases for J; bases not matched to a gene: 9. Germline assignment: CDR1 MNHEY and CDR2 SMNVEV (reference sequence). The CDR3 length is 15 residues. The CDR3 coding sequence is TGTGCCAGCACCTCCCTAGCGGGAGGATTATACGAGCAGTACTTC. Its translation: CASTSLAGGLYEQYF.

The chain couples TRBV7-2 to TRBJ2-1; TRBD1 agrees at 9 bases. The V segment lost 0 bases and the J segment 7 bases; nucleotides outside the gene matches: 7. The V gene's germline CDR1 is SGHTA and CDR2 FQGNSA. This CDR3 region has 16 residues. CDR3: CASSLAPGQGRNEQFF. The CDR3 nucleotides read TGTGCCAGCAGCTTAGCTCCGGGACAGGGTCGAAATGAGCAGTTCTTC.

The J gene is TRBJ2-5, the V gene TRBV4-1, with TRBD2 matching 9 bases. CDR1 is MGHRA and CDR2 is YSYEKL in the germline V gene. CDR3 size: 16 residues. V lost 0 bases to trimming and J lost 10 bases; unmatched junction nucleotides: 12. CDR3 region: CASSQDQRGGALDQYF. CDR3 coding DNA: TGCGCCAGCAGCCAAGATCAACGCGGGGGGGCCTTGGACCAGTACTTC.

This chain uses TRBV6-5 with TRBJ2-1; D not resolved. The CDR3 sequence is 15 residues long. V lost 2 bases and J lost 1, with 9 bases in between. CDR1 is MNHEY, CDR2 SVGAGI, per germline. CDR3 DNA: TGTGCCAGCAGTTACCTGGGCAGATCCTACAATGAGCAGTTCTTC. Translating it yields CASSYLGRSYNEQFF.

The V gene is TRBV5-6, the J gene TRBJ1-1; D ambiguous. CDR1 is SGHDT, CDR2 YYEEEE, per germline. Trimming took off 0 bases at V and 3 bases at J, with 15 bases between the two ends. The CDR3 is 16 amino acids. The CDR3 loop is CASSLGVRRVDTEAFF. As DNA, the CDR3 is TGTGCCAGCAGCTTGGGGGTGCGGAGGGTTGACACTGAAGCTTTCTTT.

The rearrangement uses TRBV4-3 and TRBJ2-7; TRBD1 might be the D (6 bases). This CDR3 is 15 amino acids long. In germline, CDR1 is LGHNA, CDR2 YSLEER. V lost 3 bases, J lost 4 bases, and 16 bases lay in between. The CDR3 DNA is TGCGCCAGCAGCCAGGACACAGGGTGGGGGTACGAGCAGTACTTC. Protein product: CASSQDTGWGYEQYF.

The rearrangement uses TRBV6-7 and TRBJ2-5; D might be TRBD1 or TRBD2, each matching 5 bases. TRBV6-7 is sorted into the ORF group, with uncertain function. This CDR3 has 15 amino acids. V was pared by 2 bases and J by 1 base, with 11 bases between. As DNA, the CDR3 is TGTGCCAGCAGTTACGGGACGAAAAGCCAAGAGACCCAGTACTTC. Amino acid sequence: CASSYGTKSQETQYF.

This sequence joins TRBV18 and TRBJ1-2, with D perhaps matching TRBD1 (5 bases). Trimming removed 4 bases from V and 5 bases from J, with 14 bases in between. The V gene's germline CDR1 is KGHSH and CDR2 LQKENI. The CDR3 is made up of 14 amino acids. This chain's CDR3 is CASSLTRDSYGYTF. Written as DNA, the CDR3 is TGTGCCAGCTCACTCACCAGGGATTCGTATGGCTACACCTTC.

This clone was observed a handful of times. The chain combines TRBV7-9 with TRBJ1-2; 7 nucleotides match TRBD1. The CDR3 contains 14 residues. Germline-derived CDR1 and CDR2 are SEHNR and FQNEAQ (reference sequence). Germline trimming cut 7 bases from V and 2 bases from J; bases unmatched to any gene: 7. This CDR3 reads CASIRTGGNYGYTF. The CDR3 DNA reads as TGTGCCAGCATCCGGACAGGAGGGAACTATGGCTACACCTTC.

This clone was picked up one time. The chain joins TRBV27 to TRBJ1-2; D is perhaps TRBD1 (5 bases). V shed 4 bases and J shed 4 bases, with 16 bases lying between them. This CDR3 region has 15 residues. CDR1 and CDR2 (germline): MNHEY, SMNVEV (reference sequence). As DNA, the CDR3 is TGTGCCAGCAGTTCCAAAGAGGGACGGTTCTATGGCTACACCTTC. Protein sequence: CASSSKEGRFYGYTF.

The gene calls are TRBV9 and TRBJ1-6; the match to TRBD1 covers 9 bases. This CDR3 region has 15 residues. From germline, CDR1 is SGDLS and CDR2 YYNGEE. The trim removed 2 bases at V and 8 bases at J, leaving 5 bases unmatched. CDR3 protein: CASSVEGQGYSPLHF. CDR3 DNA: TGTGCCAGCAGCGTGGAGGGACAGGGTTATTCACCCCTCCACTTT.

This clone was counted a single time. The rearrangement uses TRBV28 and TRBJ2-7; weak D call: TRBD2 (5 bases). Germline lookup yields CDR1 MDHEN and CDR2 SYDVKM. V was cut by 7 bases and J by 7 bases, with 14 bases left in between. The CDR3 consists of 12 residues. This chain's CDR3 is CASTPGGGEQYF. CDR3 nucleotides: TGTGCCAGCACCCCGGGCGGAGGAGAGCAGTACTTC.

The chain uses TRBV20-1 and TRBJ1-1; D is uncertain. This CDR3 is 11 amino acids long. Germline CDR1 and CDR2: DFQATT and SNEGSKA (reference sequence). With 1 base removed from V and 4 bases from J, the gap between germline ends came to 4 bases. This CDR3 is CSARVFTEAFF. The CDR3 DNA sequence: TGCAGTGCTAGAGTCTTCACTGAAGCTTTCTTT.

The gene calls are TRBV2 and TRBJ2-3; weak D call: TRBD2 (6 bases). Germline-derived CDR1 and CDR2 are SNHLY and FYNNEI. This CDR3 region has 14 residues. Trimming cost V 7 bases and J 4 bases, with 15 bases left between them. CDR3 coding DNA: TGTGCCAGCACCGGGAGCCTGAGCGCAGATACGCAGTATTTT. Protein: CASTGSLSADTQYF.